The rows below give T cell receptor beta chains drawn from one sample of a study of blood T cell repertoires in COVID-19. TCRdb's copy holds only in-frame clones and misses some; the assay was immunoSEQ multiplex PCR. Of over 150,000 clones listed, over 60% are singletons. Sequencing was carried out using peripheral blood. These receptors all stem from a man older than 75 with acute or convalescent COVID-19. Both conserved end residues are part of each CDR3. Fields, in order: D gene, J gene, V gene, clone size, CDR3 DNA, CDR3 protein. A D gene is named only where the DNA matches it firmly. Clone size is given for some rows only: seen once, a few or many times, or a class if the clone is expanded.

NA | TRBJ1-4 | TRBV27 | NA | TGTGCCAGCAGTAAAACAGGGTCTTGGTTTGAAAAACTGTTTTTT | CASSKTGSWFEKLFF
TRBD2 | TRBJ2-2 | TRBV7-6 | few | TGTGCCAGCAGCTTTCTGGGACTAGCGGGGGGCGCGAACACCGGGGAGCTGTTTTTT | CASSFLGLAGGANTGELFF
NA | TRBJ1-2 | TRBV5-4 | NA | TGTGCCAGCAGCGTGGACGGGAAATATGGCTACACCTTC | CASSVDGKYGYTF
TRBD1 | TRBJ2-7 | TRBV18 | few | TGTGCCAGCTCACCACCGGGGACAGGGAGGGGCGAGCAGTACTTC | CASSPPGTGRGEQYF
NA | TRBJ2-2 | TRBV4-1 | NA | TGCGCCAGCAGACTCGCCGCTGGACAGCCGAACACCGGGGAGCTGTTTTTT | CASRLAAGQPNTGELFF
NA | TRBJ2-2 | TRBV7-6 | once | TGTGCCAGCAGCTTAGGACCTAGCATCACCGGGGAGCTGTTTTTT | CASSLGPSITGELFF
NA | TRBJ2-2 | TRBV4-2 | NA | TGTGCCAGCAGCCAAGATTACTTCAACACCGGGGAGCTGTTTTTT | CASSQDYFNTGELFF
TRBD2 | TRBJ2-3 | TRBV4-3 | once | TGCGCCAGCAGCCAAATCGCTAGCGGGGGGTCTAGCACAGATACGCAGTATTTT | CASSQIASGGSSTDTQYF
NA | TRBJ1-4 | TRBV30 | NA | TGTGCCTGGAAGAGTCGGTCGGTAGTTGGTGAAAAACTGTTTTTT | CAWKSRSVVGEKLFF
TRBD2 | TRBJ2-3 | TRBV18 | NA | TGTGCCAGCCAGAGAAGCGGGGGGTCCACAGATACGCAGTATTTT | CASQRSGGSTDTQYF
NA | TRBJ1-4 | TRBV4-2 | NA | TGTGCCAGCAGCCAAGATCCGCCAGGAAATAATGAAAAACTGTTTTTT | CASSQDPPGNNEKLFF
TRBD1 | TRBJ2-2 | TRBV2 | NA | TGTGCCAGCAGAAGAAACAGGGGTGGTCGTACCGGGGAGCTGTTTTTT | CASRRNRGGRTGELFF
TRBD1 | TRBJ2-3 | TRBV5-8 | NA | TGTGCCAGCAGCTTGGGGACAGGGCAGGGAGATACGCAGTATTTT | CASSLGTGQGDTQYF
NA | TRBJ2-7 | TRBV19 | NA | TGTGCCAGTAGCAGCCCCCCAGGGACACTAGAGGACGAGCAGTACTTC | CASSSPPGTLEDEQYF
TRBD1 | TRBJ2-3 | TRBV11-2 | NA | TGTGCCAGCAGCCTCGACAGGGTCGTAGATACGCAGTATTTT | CASSLDRVVDTQYF
NA | TRBJ2-2 | TRBV10-3 | NA | TGTGCCATCAGTGGAACACAGGGATCCAACCTGAACACCGGGGAGCTGTTTTTT | CAISGTQGSNLNTGELFF
NA | TRBJ2-1 | TRBV6-2/TRBV6-3 | NA | TGTGCCAGCAGCCCCCGGGTTTCGTACAATGAGCAGTTCTTC | CASSPRVSYNEQFF
TRBD1 | TRBJ2-7 | TRBV15 | NA | TGTGCCACCACCAGGACAGGGGGTAACTACGAGCAGTACTTC | CATTRTGGNYEQYF
TRBD1 | TRBJ2-7 | TRBV19 | NA | TGTGCCAGTAGGACAGGGGGCTCCTACGAGCAGTACTTC | CASRTGGSYEQYF
TRBD1 | TRBJ2-3 | TRBV6-6 | NA | TGTGCCAGCAGCCGAGGACAGGGGATAACAGATACGCAGTATTTT | CASSRGQGITDTQYF
NA | TRBJ1-1 | TRBV5-6 | few | TGTGCCAGCAGCTTGGTAGGGGGGAACACTGAAGCTTTCTTT | CASSLVGGNTEAFF
TRBD1 | TRBJ2-3 | TRBV9 | few | TGTGCCAGCAGCTTCGGAAGACAGGGGTTCACGCATACGCAGTATTTT | CASSFGRQGFTHTQYF
TRBD1 | TRBJ2-3 | TRBV3-1/TRBV3-2 | NA | TGTGCCAGCAGCCCCGGGACAGGGAGCACAGATACGCAGTATTTT | CASSPGTGSTDTQYF
NA | TRBJ1-2 | TRBV29-1 | NA | TGCAGCGTTGAAGATAGAATAGAAGTGTGGGGCTACACCTTC | CSVEDRIEVWGYTF
TRBD1 | TRBJ1-2 | TRBV6-6 | few | TGTGCCAGCAGGCAGGGGGAGAGAGGCTACACCTTC | CASRQGERGYTF
NA | TRBJ1-4 | TRBV19 | NA | TGTGCCAGTAGTATATCACAAGCAACTAATGAAAAACTGTTTTTT | CASSISQATNEKLFF
TRBD1 | TRBJ1-1 | TRBV19 | NA | TGTGCCAGTAGTATTGGGACAGCGTTAGTCACTGAAGCTTTCTTT | CASSIGTALVTEAFF
NA | TRBJ1-1 | TRBV5-4 | NA | TGTGCCAGCAGCCCCGGGGGGCGGGGTAACACTGAAGCTTTCTTT | CASSPGGRGNTEAFF
TRBD1 | TRBJ1-4 | TRBV6-5 | NA | TGTGCCACCCAGACAGGGGGTAGTGAAAAACTGTTTTTT | CATQTGGSEKLFF
NA | TRBJ2-1 | TRBV12-3/TRBV12-4 | NA | TGTGCCAGCAGTTTACAGATCCTCAATGAGCAGTTCTTC | CASSLQILNEQFF
NA | TRBJ1-1 | TRBV6-2/TRBV6-3 | many | TGTGCCAGCAGTTCCGCGGGGGGGAATGAAGCTTTCTTT | CASSSAGGNEAFF
NA | TRBJ1-5 | TRBV3-1/TRBV3-2 | NA | TGTGCCAGCAGCCAAGATTTAGTTCAGCCCCAGCATTTT | CASSQDLVQPQHF
NA | TRBJ2-5 | TRBV3-1/TRBV3-2 | NA | TGTGCCAGCAGCCAAGTAGTTGGAGAGACCCAGTACTTC | CASSQVVGETQYF
NA | TRBJ1-4 | TRBV19 | NA | TGTGCCAGTAGCTCTAGAGGAAAACTGTTTTTT | CASSSRGKLFF
TRBD1 | TRBJ1-2 | TRBV7-9 | NA | TGTGCCAGCAGCTTAGGACAGGGGGTAGACTATGGCTACACCTTC | CASSLGQGVDYGYTF
NA | TRBJ1-1 | TRBV18 | NA | TGTGCCAGCTCAACCGGTGAGAACACTGAAGCTTTCTTT | CASSTGENTEAFF
TRBD1 | TRBJ2-5 | TRBV11-3 | few | TGTGCCAGCAGCTTGTCCGGGACAGTCACTCAAGAGACCCAGTACTTC | CASSLSGTVTQETQYF
NA | TRBJ1-5 | TRBV28 | NA | TGTGCCAGCAGCCTACCCGGCGGGGGACAAAGCAATCAGCCCCAGCATTTT | CASSLPGGGQSNQPQHF
NA | TRBJ2-1 | TRBV3-1/TRBV3-2 | NA | TGTGCCAGCAGCCAAGAGAGGCCTCTCCCCTACAATGAGCAGTTCTTC | CASSQERPLPYNEQFF
NA | TRBJ2-2 | TRBV6-5 | NA | TGTGCCAGCAGTTACTCGATCGACACAGCAACCGGGGAGCTGTTTTTT | CASSYSIDTATGELFF
TRBD1 | TRBJ2-2 | TRBV19 | few | TGTGCCAGTAATTCCGGACAGGGGGTCCGGACCGGGGAGCTGTTTTTT | CASNSGQGVRTGELFF
TRBD2 | TRBJ2-3 | TRBV11-2 | once | TGTGCCAGCAGCCCCCGGACTAGCGGGGGGTGGATCACAGATACGCAGTATTTT | CASSPRTSGGWITDTQYF